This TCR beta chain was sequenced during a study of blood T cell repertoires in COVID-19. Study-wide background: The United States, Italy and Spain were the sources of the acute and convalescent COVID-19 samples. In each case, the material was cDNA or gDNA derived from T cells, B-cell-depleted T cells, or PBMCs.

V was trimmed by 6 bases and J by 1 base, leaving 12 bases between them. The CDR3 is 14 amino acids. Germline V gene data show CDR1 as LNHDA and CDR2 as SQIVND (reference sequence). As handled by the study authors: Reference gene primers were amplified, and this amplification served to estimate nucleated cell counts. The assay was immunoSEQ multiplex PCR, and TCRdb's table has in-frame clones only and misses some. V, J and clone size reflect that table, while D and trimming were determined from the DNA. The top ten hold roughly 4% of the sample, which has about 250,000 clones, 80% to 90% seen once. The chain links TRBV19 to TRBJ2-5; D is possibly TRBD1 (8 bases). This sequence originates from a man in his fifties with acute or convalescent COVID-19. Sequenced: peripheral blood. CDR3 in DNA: TGTGCCAGTAGCAACAGGGGGGGCCAAGAGACCCAGTACTTC. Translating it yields CASSNRGGQETQYF.